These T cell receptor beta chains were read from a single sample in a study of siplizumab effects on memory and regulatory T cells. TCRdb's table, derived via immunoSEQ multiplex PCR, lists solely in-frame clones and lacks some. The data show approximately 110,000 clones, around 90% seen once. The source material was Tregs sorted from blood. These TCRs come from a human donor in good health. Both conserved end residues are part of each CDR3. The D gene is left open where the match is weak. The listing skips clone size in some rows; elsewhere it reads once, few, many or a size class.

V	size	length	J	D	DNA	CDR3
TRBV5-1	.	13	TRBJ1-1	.	TGCGCCAGCAGCCGCCACTGGAACACTGAAGCTTTCTTT	CASSRHWNTEAFF
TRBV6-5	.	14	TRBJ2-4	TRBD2	TGTGCCAGCAGTTACTCGAGAAGGGGAGGGATTCAGTACTTC	CASSYSRRGGIQYF
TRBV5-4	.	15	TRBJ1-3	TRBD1	TGTGCCAGCAGCAGAAGGGACAGAGCTGGAAACACCATATATTTT	CASSRRDRAGNTIYF
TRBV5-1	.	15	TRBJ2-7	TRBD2	TGCGCCAGCAGCTTGTCGGGAGGGGGGGCCTACGAGCAGTACTTC	CASSLSGGGAYEQYF
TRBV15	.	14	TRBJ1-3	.	TGTGCCACCAGCAGGGAGGGGTCTGGAAACACCATATATTTT	CATSREGSGNTIYF
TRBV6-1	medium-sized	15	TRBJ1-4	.	TGTGCCAGCAGTGAAGGTAACAGTCATGATGAAAAACTGTTTTTT	CASSEGNSHDEKLFF
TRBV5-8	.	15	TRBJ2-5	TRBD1	TGTGCCAGCAGCTTGGGTTGGACAGGGGGAGAGACCCAGTACTTC	CASSLGWTGGETQYF
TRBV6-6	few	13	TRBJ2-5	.	TGTGCCAGCAGTTACAATTCTCGTGAGACCCAGTACTTC	CASSYNSRETQYF
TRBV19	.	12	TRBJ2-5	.	TGTGCCAGTTCGGAGGGGGCCGAGACCCAGTACTTC	CASSEGAETQYF
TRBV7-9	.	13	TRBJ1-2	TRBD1	TGTGCCAGCAGCACCCGGGACAGGGGGGGCTACACCTTC	CASSTRDRGGYTF
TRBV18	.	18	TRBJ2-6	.	TGTGCCAGCTCACAGTTCCGGGACGTGCTCTCTGGGGCCAACGTCCTGACTTTC	CASSQFRDVLSGANVLTF
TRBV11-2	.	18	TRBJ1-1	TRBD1	TGTGCCAGCAGCTTAGATCTTGACCAGGGGGACGGAGACACTGAAGCTTTCTTT	CASSLDLDQGDGDTEAFF
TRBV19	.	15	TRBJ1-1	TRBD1	TGTGCCAGTAGTAGGACAGGGGGCATTCTTGCTGAAGCTTTCTTT	CASSRTGGILAEAFF
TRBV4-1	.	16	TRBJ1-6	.	TGCGCCAGCAGCCAAGCACAGGCCGAGCTCGGTTCACCCCTCCACTTT	CASSQAQAELGSPLHF
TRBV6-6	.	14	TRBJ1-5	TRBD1	TGTGCCAGCAGTACAGGGGTTAGCAATCAGCCCCAGCATTTT	CASSTGVSNQPQHF
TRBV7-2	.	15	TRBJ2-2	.	TGTGCCAGCAGCTTAGTAAGGCAATTCACCGGGGAGCTGTTTTTT	CASSLVRQFTGELFF
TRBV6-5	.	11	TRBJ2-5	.	TGTGCCAGCAGGATTGGGGAGACCCAGTACTTC	CASRIGETQYF
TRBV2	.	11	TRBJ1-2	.	TGTGCCAGCAGGGATCCCTATGGCTACACCTTC	CASRDPYGYTF
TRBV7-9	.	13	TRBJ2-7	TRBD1	TGTGCCAGCAAGGGACAGGGGGACGGCGAGCAGTACTTC	CASKGQGDGEQYF
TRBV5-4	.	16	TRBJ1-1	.	TGTGCCAGCAGCTCTCCGGGGGCGGCATCATACACTGAAGCTTTCTTT	CASSSPGAASYTEAFF
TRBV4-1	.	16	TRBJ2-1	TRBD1	TGCGCCAGCAGCCAAGCCCGGGACAGGGCCTACAATGAGCAGTTCTTC	CASSQARDRAYNEQFF
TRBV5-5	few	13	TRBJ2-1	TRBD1	TGTGCCAGCACCAGGGGGCTCTACAATGAGCAGTTCTTC	CASTRGLYNEQFF
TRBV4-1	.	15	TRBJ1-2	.	TGCGCCAGCAGCCAAGGAAAACAGGGAACCAGTGGCTACACCTTC	CASSQGKQGTSGYTF
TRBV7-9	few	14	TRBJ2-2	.	TGTGCCAGCAGCTCCCCCGGGGTCACCGGGGAGCTGTTTTTT	CASSSPGVTGELFF
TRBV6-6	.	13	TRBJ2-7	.	TGTGCCAGCAGTTACCTTGACGGTGTCGAGCAGTACTTC	CASSYLDGVEQYF
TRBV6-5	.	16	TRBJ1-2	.	TGTGCCAGCAGTTACTCAGGGAAGCGGCATAACTATGGCTACACCTTC	CASSYSGKRHNYGYTF
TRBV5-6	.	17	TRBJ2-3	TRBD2	TGTGCCAGCAACAATCTTGGGCGGGAGGTCATCACAGATACGCAGTATTTT	CASNNLGREVITDTQYF
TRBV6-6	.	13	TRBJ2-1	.	TGTGCCAGCAGTGACCTGAGTAACTATGAGCAGTTCTTC	CASSDLSNYEQFF
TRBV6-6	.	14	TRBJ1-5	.	TGTGCCAGCATCCCCGAACGGGGAAATCAGCCCCAGCATTTT	CASIPERGNQPQHF
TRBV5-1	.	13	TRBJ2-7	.	TGCGCCAGCAGCCAGTCCGTGGGAAGTGAGCAGTACTTC	CASSQSVGSEQYF
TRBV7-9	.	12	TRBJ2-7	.	TGTGCCAGCAGCTCCTACCTAGACGAGCAGTACTTC	CASSSYLDEQYF
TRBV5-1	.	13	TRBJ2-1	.	TGCGCCAGCAGCTTTGCGAGGGCAAATGAGCAGTTCTTC	CASSFARANEQFF
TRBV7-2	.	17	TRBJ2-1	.	TGTGCCAGCAGCTTAGGGGCCAAGGGGGTATCCTACAATGAGCAGTTCTTC	CASSLGAKGVSYNEQFF
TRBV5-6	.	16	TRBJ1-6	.	TGTGCCAGCACCGCGTCCACTAGGGGCTTCAGTTCACCCCTCCACTTT	CASTASTRGFSSPLHF
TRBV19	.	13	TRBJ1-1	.	TGTGCCAGTAGTTGGGGCCGGGGAGCTGAAGCTTTCTTT	CASSWGRGAEAFF
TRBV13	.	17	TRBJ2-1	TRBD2	TGTGCCAGCAGCCCCCGACTAGCGGGGGGCCGATACAATGAGCAGTTCTTC	CASSPRLAGGRYNEQFF
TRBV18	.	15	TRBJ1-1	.	TGTGCCAGCTCCCCTGAGTTGGTGCGCAACACTGAAGCTTTCTTT	CASSPELVRNTEAFF
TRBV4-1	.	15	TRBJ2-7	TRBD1	TGCGCCAGCAGCACCCGGACAGGGGGCGTCTACGAGCAGTACTTC	CASSTRTGGVYEQYF
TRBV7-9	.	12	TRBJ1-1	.	TGTGCCAGCAGCTTAGTGGGGTTCGAGGCTTTCTTT	CASSLVGFEAFF
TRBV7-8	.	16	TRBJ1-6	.	TGTGCCAGCAGCTTAGGTTGGGGGCTCCAAAATTCACCCCTCCACTTT	CASSLGWGLQNSPLHF